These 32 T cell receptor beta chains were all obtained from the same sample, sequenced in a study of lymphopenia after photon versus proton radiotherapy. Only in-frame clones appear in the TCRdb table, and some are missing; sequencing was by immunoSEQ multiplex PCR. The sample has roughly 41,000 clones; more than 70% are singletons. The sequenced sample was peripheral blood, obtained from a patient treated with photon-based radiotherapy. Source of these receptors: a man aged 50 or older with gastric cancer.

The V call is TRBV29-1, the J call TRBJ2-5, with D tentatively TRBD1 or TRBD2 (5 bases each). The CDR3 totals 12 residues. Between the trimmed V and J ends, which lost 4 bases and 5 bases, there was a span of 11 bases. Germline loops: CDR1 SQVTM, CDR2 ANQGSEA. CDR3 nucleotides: TGCAGCGTTGCGGGACCAAGGGAGACCCAGTACTTC. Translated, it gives CSVAGPRETQYF. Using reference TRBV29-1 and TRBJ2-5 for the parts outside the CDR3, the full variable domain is SAVISQKPSRDICQRGTSLTIQCQVDSQVTMMFWYRQQPGQSLTLIATANQGSEATYESGFVIDKFPISRPNLTFSTLTVSNMSPEDSSIYLCSVAGPRETQYFGPGTRLLVL.

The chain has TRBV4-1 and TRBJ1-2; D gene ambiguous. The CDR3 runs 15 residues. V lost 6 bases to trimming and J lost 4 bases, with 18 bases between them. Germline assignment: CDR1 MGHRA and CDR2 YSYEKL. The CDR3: CASSDLRLEPYGYTF. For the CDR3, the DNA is TGCGCCAGCAGTGACCTAAGACTCGAACCCTATGGCTACACCTTC.

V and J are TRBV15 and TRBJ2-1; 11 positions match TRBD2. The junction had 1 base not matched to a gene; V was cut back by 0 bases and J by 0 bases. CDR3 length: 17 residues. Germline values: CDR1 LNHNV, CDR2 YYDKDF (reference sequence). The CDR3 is CATSRDGTSGSYNEQFF. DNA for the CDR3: TGTGCCACCAGCAGAGATGGGACTAGCGGCTCCTACAATGAGCAGTTCTTC. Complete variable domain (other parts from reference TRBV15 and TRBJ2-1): DAMVIQNPRYQVTQFGKPVTLSCSQTLNHNVMYWYQQKSSQAPKLLFHYYDKDFNNEADTPDNFQSRRPNTSFCFLDIRSPGLGDTAMYLCATSRDGTSGSYNEQFFGPGTRLTVL.

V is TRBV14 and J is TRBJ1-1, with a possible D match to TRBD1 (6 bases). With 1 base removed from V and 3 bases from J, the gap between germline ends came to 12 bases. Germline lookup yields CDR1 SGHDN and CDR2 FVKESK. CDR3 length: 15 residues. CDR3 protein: CASSQVQGLDTEAFF. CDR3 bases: TGTGCCAGCAGCCAAGTTCAGGGGTTAGACACTGAAGCTTTCTTT.

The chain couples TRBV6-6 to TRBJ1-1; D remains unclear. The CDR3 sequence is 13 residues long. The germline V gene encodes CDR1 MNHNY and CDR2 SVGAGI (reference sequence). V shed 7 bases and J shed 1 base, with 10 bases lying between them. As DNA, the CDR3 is TGTGCCAGCAAGGGCCAAGGGAACACTGAAGCTTTCTTT. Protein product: CASKGQGNTEAFF.

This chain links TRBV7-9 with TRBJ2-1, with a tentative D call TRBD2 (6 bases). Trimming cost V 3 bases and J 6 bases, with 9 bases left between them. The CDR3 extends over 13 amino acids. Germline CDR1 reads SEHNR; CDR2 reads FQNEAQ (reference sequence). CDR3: CASSFRESNEQFF. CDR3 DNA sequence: TGTGCCAGCAGCTTCCGGGAGTCCAATGAGCAGTTCTTC.

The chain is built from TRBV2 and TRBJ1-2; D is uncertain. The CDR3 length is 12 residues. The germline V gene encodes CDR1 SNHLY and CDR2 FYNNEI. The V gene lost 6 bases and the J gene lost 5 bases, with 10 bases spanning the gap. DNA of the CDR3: TGTGCCAGCAGCCCGACTGATTATGGCTACACCTTC. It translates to CASSPTDYGYTF.

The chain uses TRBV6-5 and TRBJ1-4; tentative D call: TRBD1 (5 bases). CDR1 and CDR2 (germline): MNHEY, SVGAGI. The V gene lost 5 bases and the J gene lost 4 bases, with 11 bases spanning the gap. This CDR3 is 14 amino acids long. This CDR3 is CASSDSDRNEKLFF. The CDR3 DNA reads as TGTGCCAGCAGTGACAGCGATCGTAATGAAAAACTGTTTTTT.

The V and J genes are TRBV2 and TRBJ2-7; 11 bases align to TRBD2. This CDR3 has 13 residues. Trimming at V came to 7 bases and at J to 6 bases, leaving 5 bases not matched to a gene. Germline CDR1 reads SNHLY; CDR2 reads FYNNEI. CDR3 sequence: CASTGLAGLEQYF. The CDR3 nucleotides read TGTGCCAGCACCGGACTAGCGGGCCTCGAGCAGTACTTC. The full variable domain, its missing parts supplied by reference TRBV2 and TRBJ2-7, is EPEVTQTPSHQVTQMGQEVILRCVPISNHLYFYWYRQILGQKVEFLVSFYNNEISEKSEIFDDQFSVERPDGSNFTLKIRSTKLEDSAMYFCASTGLAGLEQYFGPGTRLTVT.

The CDR3 reads CASSHVWGQGTDTQYF. DNA for the CDR3: TGTGCCAGCAGTCACGTCTGGGGGCAAGGCACAGATACGCAGTATTTT. The gene calls are TRBV5-8 and TRBJ2-3; a weak D match, TRBD1 (6 bases). The CDR3 length is 16 residues. Trimming cost V 5 bases and J 1 base, with 17 bases left between them. Germline V gene lookup returns CDR1 SGHTS and CDR2 YDEGEE.

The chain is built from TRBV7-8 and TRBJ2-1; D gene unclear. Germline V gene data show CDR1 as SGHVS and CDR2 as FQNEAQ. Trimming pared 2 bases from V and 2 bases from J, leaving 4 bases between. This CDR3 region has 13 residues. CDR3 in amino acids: CASSLPAYNEQFF. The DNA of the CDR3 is TGTGCCAGCAGCTTACCGGCCTACAATGAGCAGTTCTTC.

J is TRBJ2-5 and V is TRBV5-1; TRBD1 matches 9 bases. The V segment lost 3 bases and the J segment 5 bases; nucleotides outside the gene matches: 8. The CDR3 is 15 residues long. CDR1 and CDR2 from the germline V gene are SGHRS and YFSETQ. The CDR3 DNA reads TGCGCCAGCAGCTCGAATACAGGGGGCGGGGAGACCCAGTACTTC. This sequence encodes CASSSNTGGGETQYF.

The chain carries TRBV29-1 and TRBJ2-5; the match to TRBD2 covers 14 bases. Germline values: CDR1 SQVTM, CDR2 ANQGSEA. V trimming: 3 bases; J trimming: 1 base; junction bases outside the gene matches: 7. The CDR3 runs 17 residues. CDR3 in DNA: TGCAGCGTTGATCCCCTGACTAGCGGGAGGGTCCAAGAGACCCAGTACTTC. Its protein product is CSVDPLTSGRVQETQYF. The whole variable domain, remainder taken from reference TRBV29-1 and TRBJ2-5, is SAVISQKPSRDICQRGTSLTIQCQVDSQVTMMFWYRQQPGQSLTLIATANQGSEATYESGFVIDKFPISRPNLTFSTLTVSNMSPEDSSIYLCSVDPLTSGRVQETQYFGPGTRLLVL.

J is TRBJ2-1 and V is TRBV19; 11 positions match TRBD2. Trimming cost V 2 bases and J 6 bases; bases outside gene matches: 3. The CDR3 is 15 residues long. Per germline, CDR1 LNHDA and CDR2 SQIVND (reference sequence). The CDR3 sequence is CASSITSGSPNEQFF. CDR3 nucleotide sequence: TGTGCCAGTAGTATAACTAGCGGGAGTCCCAATGAGCAGTTCTTC.

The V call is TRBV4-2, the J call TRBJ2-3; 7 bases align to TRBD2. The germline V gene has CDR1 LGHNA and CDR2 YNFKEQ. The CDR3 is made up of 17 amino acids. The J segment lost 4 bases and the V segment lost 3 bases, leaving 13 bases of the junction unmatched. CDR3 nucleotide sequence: TGTGCCAGCAGCCAGGAACGGGGAGGGAGTTCCGCAGATACGCAGTATTTT. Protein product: CASSQERGGSSADTQYF.

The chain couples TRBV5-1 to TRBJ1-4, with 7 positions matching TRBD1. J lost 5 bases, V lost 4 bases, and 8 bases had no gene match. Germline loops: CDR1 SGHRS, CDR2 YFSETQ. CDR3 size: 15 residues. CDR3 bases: TGCGCCAGCAGCGTGACAGGGTCCGGGAATGAAAAACTGTTTTTT. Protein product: CASSVTGSGNEKLFF.

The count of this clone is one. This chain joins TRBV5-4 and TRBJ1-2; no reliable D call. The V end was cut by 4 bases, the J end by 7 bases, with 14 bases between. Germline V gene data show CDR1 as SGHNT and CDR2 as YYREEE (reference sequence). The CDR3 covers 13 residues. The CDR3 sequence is CASSDVLLRGYTF. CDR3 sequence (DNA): TGTGCCAGCAGCGACGTTCTGCTCCGTGGCTACACCTTC.

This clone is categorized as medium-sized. Here the CDR3 reads CASSELGGGPQETQYF. The CDR3, as DNA: TGTGCCAGCAGTGAATTGGGGGGAGGGCCCCAAGAGACCCAGTACTTC. The chain links TRBV6-1 to TRBJ2-5; the match to TRBD2 covers 7 bases. The CDR3 covers 16 residues. With 2 bases clipped from V and 1 base from J, the junction kept 7 bases outside the gene matches. Germline V gene lookup returns CDR1 MNHNS and CDR2 SASEGT.

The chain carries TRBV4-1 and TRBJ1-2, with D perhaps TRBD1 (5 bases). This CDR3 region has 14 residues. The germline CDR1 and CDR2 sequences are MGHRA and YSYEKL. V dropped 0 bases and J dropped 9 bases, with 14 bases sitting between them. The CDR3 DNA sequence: TGCGCCAGCAGCCAAGACAGGGACCGGGGTAGCTACACCTTC. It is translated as CASSQDRDRGSYTF.

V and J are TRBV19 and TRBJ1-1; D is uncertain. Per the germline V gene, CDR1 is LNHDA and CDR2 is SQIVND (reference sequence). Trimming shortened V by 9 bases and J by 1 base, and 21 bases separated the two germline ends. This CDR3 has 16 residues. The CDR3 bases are TGTGCCAGCTCCGGCGGCAGGATCTTGAGGAACACTGAAGCTTTCTTT. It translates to CASSGGRILRNTEAFF. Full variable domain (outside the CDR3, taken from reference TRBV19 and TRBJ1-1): DGGITQSPKYLFRKEGQNVTLSCEQNLNHDAMYWYRQDPGQGLRLIYYSQIVNDFQKGDIAEGYSVSREKKESFPLTVTSAQKNPTAFYLCASSGGRILRNTEAFFGQGTRLTVV.

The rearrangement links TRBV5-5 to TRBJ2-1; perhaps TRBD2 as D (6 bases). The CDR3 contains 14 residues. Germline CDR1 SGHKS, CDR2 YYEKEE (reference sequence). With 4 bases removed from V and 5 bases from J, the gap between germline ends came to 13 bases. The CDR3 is CASSRGGANNEQFF. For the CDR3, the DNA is TGTGCCAGCAGCCGAGGAGGGGCGAACAATGAGCAGTTCTTC.

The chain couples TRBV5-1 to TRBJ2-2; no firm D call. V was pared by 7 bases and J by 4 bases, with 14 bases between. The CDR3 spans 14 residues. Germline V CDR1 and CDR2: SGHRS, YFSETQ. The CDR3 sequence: CASARAPGTGELFF. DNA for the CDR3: TGCGCCAGCGCCCGGGCCCCCGGCACCGGGGAGCTGTTTTTT.

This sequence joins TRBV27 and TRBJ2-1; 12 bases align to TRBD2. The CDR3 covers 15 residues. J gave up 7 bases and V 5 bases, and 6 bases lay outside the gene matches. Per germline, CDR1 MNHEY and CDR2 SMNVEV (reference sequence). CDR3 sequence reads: CASSQLAGGRNEQFF. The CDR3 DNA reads TGTGCCAGCAGTCAACTAGCGGGAGGCCGAAATGAGCAGTTCTTC.

The CDR3 nucleotides read TGTGCCAGCTCACCAAGTGAGGCTGCCGATGGCTACACCTTC. Protein: CASSPSEAADGYTF. V usage is TRBV18 and J usage is TRBJ1-2; D is unresolved. V was cut by 2 bases and J by 6 bases, with 13 bases left in between. The CDR3 is 14 residues long. CDR1 is KGHSH and CDR2 is LQKENI in the germline V gene. Using reference TRBV18 and TRBJ1-2 for the parts outside the CDR3, the full variable domain is NAGVMQNPRHLVRRRGQEARLRCSPMKGHSHVYWYRQLPEEGLKFMVYLQKENIIDESGMPKERFSAEFPKEGPSILRIQQVVRGDSAAYFCASSPSEAADGYTFGSGTRLTVV.

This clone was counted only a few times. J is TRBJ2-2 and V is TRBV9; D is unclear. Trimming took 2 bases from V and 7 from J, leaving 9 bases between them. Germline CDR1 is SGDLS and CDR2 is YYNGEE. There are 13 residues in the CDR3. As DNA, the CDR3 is TGTGCCAGCAGCGTTGGACCGAGCGGGGAGCTGTTTTTT. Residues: CASSVGPSGELFF.

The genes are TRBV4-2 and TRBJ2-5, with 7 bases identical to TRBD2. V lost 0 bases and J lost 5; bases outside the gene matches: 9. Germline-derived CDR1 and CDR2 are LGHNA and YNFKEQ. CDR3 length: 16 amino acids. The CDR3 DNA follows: TGTGCCAGCAGCCAAGAAAGCCAGGGAGGGCGGGAGACCCAGTACTTC. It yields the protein CASSQESQGGRETQYF.

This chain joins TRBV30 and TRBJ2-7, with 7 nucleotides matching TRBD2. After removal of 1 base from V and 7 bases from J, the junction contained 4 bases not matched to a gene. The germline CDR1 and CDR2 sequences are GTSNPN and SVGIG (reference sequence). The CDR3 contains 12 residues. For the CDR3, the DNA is TGTGCCTGGAGTGGGGGGGGTACAGAGCAGTACTTC. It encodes CAWSGGGTEQYF.

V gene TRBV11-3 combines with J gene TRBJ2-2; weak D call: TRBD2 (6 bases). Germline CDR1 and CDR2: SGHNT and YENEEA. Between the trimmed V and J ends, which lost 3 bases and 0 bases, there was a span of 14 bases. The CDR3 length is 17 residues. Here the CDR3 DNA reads TGTGCCAGCAGCTTTGCGGGACTGGAGTCGAACACCGGGGAGCTGTTTTTT. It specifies CASSFAGLESNTGELFF.

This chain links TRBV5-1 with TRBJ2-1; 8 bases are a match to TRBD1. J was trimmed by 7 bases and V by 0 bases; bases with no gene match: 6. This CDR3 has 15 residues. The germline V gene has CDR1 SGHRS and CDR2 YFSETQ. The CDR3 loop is CASSLGQGARNEQFF. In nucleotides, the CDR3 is TGCGCCAGCAGCTTGGGGCAGGGGGCTCGGAATGAGCAGTTCTTC.

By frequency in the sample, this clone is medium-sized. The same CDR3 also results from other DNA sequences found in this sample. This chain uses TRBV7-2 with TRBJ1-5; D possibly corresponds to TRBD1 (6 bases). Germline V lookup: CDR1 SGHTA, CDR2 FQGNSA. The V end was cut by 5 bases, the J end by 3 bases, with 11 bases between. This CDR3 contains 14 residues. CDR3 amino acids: CASSPGQLNQPQHF. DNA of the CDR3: TGTGCCAGCAGCCCTGGACAGCTCAATCAGCCCCAGCATTTT.

As DNA, the CDR3 is TGTGCCAGCAGCCAAGAACTAGATGGGGGAGAGACCCAGTACTTC. Amino acid sequence: CASSQELDGGETQYF. This rearrangement joins TRBV4-2 to TRBJ2-5; D could derive from TRBD1 or TRBD2 (5 bases each). The CDR3 is 15 residues long. Trimming left V 0 bases short and J 4 bases short, with 12 bases between. Germline CDR1 is LGHNA and CDR2 is YNFKEQ.

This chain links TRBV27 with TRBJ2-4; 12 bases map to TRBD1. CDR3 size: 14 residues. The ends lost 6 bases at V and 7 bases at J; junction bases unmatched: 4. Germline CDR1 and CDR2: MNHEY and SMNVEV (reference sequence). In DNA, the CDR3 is TGTGCCAGCAGAAGGGACAGGGGGCCTAACATTCAGTACTTC. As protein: CASRRDRGPNIQYF.